The entry below gives a single T cell receptor beta chain sequence along with its context. The clone's antigen remains unknown. No base quality information exists; no much larger clone differs at one position. This specimen belongs to a study of response to subunit inactivated influenza vaccine (dated by TCRdb to 2017 to 2018). About the study as a whole: Deep quantitative profiling of the T cell receptor repertoire was used in the study to follow responses to a trivalent subunit inactivated influenza vaccine. The research as a whole found: The authors proposed that each seasonal influenza vaccination may bring in only a limited number of new T cells.

The V end loses 4 bases and the J end loses 0 bases, and a stretch of 13 bases separates them. The germline V gene encodes CDR1 DFQATT and CDR2 SNEGSKA (reference sequence). The CDR3 starts with the cysteine, ends with the phenylalanine, and has 15 residues. The sequence is cut down to CDR3 DNA, 45 bases in frame from base 1. Library construction relied on RT-PCR. Sequencing instrument: Illumina HiSeq 2500. TCRdb trimmed the raw reads at Q25, called clones with MiXCR and kept productive beta chains. Each entry merges the rows of one CDR3 protein and shows their most common DNA and genes. The sample table shows around 570,000 distinct CDR3 sequences, and less than 8% are seen once. Jointly, the top ten make up roughly 13% of the sample.

The material sequenced was PBMCs from blood, taken around 25 months after vaccination. This sequence uses TRBV20-1 and TRBJ2-1; too little of a D gene remains to name it. This receptor was obtained from a man aged 45 to 75 who received an inactivated influenza vaccine. Donor details come from another sample of the same person, matched by shared clones. The encoded CDR3 is CSANPDTSSYNEQFF. The bases read TGCAGTGCTAACCCAGACACCAGCTCCTACAATGAGCAGTTCTTC.